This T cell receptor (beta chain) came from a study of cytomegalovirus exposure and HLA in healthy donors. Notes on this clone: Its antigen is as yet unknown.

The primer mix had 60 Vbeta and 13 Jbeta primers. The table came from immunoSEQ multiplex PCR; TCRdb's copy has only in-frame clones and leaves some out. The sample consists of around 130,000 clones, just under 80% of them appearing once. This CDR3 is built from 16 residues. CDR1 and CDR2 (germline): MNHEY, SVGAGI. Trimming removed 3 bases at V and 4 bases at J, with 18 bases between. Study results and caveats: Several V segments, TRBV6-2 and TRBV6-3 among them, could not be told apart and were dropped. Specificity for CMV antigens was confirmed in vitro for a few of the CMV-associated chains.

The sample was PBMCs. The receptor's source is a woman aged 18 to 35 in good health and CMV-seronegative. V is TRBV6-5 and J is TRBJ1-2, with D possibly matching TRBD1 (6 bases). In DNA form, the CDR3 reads TGTGCCAGCAGTTATCTTCAAGACAGGACCGTCTATGGCTACACCTTC. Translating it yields CASSYLQDRTVYGYTF.